This TCR beta chain was observed in a study of blood T cell repertoires in COVID-19. Under the authors' procedure: Quantification of nucleated cells was approximated via reference gene primer amplification. Data came from immunoSEQ multiplex PCR; TCRdb stores just in-frame clones and leaves some out. D and trimming were read from the DNA, whereas the V and J calls and clone size are those reported in that table. The table has some 270,000 clones, nearly 90% seen once; the top ten hold under 2.5%. This clonotype originated in an older woman with COVID-19, enrolled during active disease. Sequenced sample: peripheral blood.

CDR3 in DNA: TGTGCCAGCAGTCGAGGGACAGCTCTTAATCAGCCCCAGCATTTT. Its protein product is CASSRGTALNQPQHF. V is TRBV6-2 or TRBV6-3 and J is TRBJ1-5; 7 positions match TRBD1. V trimming: 5 bases; J trimming: 4 bases; junction bases outside the gene matches: 8. The germline V gene has CDR1 MNHEY and CDR2 SVGEGT. The CDR3 is 15 amino acids.